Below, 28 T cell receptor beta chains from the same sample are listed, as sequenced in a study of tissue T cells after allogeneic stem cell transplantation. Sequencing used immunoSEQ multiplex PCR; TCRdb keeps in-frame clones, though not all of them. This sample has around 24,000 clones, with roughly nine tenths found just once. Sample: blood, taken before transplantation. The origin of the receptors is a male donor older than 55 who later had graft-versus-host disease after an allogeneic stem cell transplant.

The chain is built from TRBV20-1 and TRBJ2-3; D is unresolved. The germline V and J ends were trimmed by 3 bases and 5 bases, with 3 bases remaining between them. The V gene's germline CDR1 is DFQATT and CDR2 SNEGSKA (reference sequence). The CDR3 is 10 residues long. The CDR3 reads CSASIDTQYF. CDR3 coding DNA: TGCAGTGCTAGTATAGATACGCAGTATTTT.

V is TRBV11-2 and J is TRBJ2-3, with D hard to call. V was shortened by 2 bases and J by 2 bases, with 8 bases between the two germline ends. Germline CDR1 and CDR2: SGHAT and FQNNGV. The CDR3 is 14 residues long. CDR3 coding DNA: TGTGCCAGCAGCTTAAACCGTATCACAGATACGCAGTATTTT. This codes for CASSLNRITDTQYF. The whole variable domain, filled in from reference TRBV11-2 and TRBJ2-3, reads EAGVAQSPRYKIIEKRQSVAFWCNPISGHATLYWYQQILGQGPKLLIQFQNNGVVDDSQLPKDRFSAERLKGVDSTLKIQPAKLEDSAVYLCASSLNRITDTQYFGPGTRLTVL.

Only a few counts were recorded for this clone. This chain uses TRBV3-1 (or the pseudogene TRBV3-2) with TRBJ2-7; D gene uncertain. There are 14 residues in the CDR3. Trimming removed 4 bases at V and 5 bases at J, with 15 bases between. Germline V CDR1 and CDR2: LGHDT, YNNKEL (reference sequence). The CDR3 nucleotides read TGTGCCAGCAGCCTGAGCGAAGGCCGAGACGAGCAGTACTTC. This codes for CASSLSEGRDEQYF.

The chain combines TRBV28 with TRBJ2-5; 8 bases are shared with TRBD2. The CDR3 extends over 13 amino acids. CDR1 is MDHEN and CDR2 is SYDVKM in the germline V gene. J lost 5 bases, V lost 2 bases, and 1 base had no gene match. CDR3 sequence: CASSLGGGETQYF. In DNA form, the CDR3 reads TGTGCCAGCAGTTTAGGCGGGGGGGAGACCCAGTACTTC.

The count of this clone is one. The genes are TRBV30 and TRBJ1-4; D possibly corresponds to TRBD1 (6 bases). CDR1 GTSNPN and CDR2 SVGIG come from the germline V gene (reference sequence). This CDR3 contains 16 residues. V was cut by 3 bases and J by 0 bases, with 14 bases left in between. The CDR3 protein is CAWRRDNFATNEKLFF. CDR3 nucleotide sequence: TGTGCCTGGAGACGGGACAACTTTGCAACTAATGAAAAACTGTTTTTT. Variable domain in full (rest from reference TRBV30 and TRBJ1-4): SQTIHQWPATLVQPVGSPLSLECTVEGTSNPNLYWYRQAAGRGLQLLFYSVGIGQISSEVPQNLSASRPQDRQFILSSKKLLLSDSGFYLCAWRRDNFATNEKLFFGSGTQLSVL.

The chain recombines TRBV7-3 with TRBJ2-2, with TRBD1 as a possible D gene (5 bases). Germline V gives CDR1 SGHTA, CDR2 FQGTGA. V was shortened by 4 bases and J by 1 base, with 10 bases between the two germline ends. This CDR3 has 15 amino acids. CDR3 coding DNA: TGTGCCAGCAGCTCCCCAGGGCAGAACACCGGGGAGCTGTTTTTT. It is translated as CASSSPGQNTGELFF.

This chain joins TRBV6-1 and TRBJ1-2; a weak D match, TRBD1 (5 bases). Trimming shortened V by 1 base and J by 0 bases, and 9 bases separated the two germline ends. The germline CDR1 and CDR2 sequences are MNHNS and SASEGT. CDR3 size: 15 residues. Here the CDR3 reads CASSEEGRPNYGYTF. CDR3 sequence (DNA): TGTGCCAGCAGTGAAGAGGGGAGGCCTAACTATGGCTACACCTTC.

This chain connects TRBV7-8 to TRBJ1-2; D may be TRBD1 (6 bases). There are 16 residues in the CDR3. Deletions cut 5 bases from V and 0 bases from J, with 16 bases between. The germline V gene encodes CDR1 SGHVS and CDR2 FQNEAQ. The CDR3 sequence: CASSPHPGTTNYGYTF. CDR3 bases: TGTGCCAGCAGCCCTCATCCCGGGACAACTAACTATGGCTACACCTTC.

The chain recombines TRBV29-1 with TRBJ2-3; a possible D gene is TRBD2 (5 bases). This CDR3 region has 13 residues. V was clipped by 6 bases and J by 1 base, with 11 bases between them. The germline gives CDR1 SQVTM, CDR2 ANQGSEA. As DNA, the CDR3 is TGCAGCGTGGGCTACGGGGGCACAGATACGCAGTATTTT. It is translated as CSVGYGGTDTQYF.

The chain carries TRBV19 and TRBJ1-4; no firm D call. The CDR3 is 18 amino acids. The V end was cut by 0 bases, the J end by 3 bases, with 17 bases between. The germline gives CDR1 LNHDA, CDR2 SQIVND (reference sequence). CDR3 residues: CASSIDGRHRPANEKLFF. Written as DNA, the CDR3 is TGTGCCAGTAGTATAGATGGCCGCCACCGCCCAGCTAATGAAAAACTGTTTTTT.

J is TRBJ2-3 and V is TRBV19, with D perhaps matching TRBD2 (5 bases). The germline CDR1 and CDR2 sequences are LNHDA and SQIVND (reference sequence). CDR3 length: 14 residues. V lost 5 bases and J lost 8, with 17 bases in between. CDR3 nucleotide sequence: TGTGCCAGTAGTGCCCGGACTGCCGCCCTTACGCAGTATTTT. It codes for CASSARTAALTQYF. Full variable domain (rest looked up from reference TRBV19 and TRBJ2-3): DGGITQSPKYLFRKEGQNVTLSCEQNLNHDAMYWYRQDPGQGLRLIYYSQIVNDFQKGDIAEGYSVSREKKESFPLTVTSAQKNPTAFYLCASSARTAALTQYFGPGTRLTVL.

CDR3 residues: CAISESKPSGYEQYF. The CDR3 DNA is TGTGCCATCAGTGAGTCGAAGCCTAGCGGCTACGAGCAGTACTTC. The chain carries TRBV10-3 and TRBJ2-7, with TRBD2 matching over 7 bases. Per germline, CDR1 ENHRY and CDR2 SYGVKD. The V segment lost 0 bases and the J segment 3 bases; nucleotides outside the gene matches: 5. The CDR3 is 15 residues long.

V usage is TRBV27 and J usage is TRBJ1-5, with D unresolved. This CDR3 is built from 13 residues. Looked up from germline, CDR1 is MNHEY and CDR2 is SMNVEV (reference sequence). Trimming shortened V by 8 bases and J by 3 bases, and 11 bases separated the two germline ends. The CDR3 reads CASSRISNQPQHF. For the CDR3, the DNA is TGTGCCAGCTCCCGAATTTCCAATCAGCCCCAGCATTTT.

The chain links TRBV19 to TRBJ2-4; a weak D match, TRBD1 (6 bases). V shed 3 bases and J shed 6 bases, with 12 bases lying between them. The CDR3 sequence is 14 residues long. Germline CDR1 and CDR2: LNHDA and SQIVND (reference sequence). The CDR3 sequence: CASSMTRGGNIQYF. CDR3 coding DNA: TGTGCCAGTAGTATGACACGAGGGGGAAACATTCAGTACTTC.

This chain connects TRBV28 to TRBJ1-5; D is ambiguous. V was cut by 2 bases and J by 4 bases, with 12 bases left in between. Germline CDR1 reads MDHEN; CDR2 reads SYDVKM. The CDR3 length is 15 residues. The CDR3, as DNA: TGTGCCAGCAGTTTACAGAGGGCTGATAATCAGCCCCAGCATTTT. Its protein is CASSLQRADNQPQHF. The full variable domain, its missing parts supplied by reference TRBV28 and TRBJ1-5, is DVKVTQSSRYLVKRTGEKVFLECVQDMDHENMFWYRQDPGLGLRLIYFSYDVKMKEKGDIPEGYSVSREKKERFSLILESASTNQTSMYLCASSLQRADNQPQHFGDGTRLSIL.

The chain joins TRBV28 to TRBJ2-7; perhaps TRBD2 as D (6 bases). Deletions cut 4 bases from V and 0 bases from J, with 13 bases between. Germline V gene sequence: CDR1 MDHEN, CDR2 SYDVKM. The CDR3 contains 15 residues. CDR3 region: CASSSSGLSSYEQYF. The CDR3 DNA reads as TGTGCCAGCAGTTCCAGCGGGCTTAGCTCCTACGAGCAGTACTTC.

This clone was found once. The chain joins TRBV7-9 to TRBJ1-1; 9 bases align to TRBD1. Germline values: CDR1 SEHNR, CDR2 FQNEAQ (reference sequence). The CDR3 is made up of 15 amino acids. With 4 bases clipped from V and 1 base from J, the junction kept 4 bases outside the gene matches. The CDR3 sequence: CASSSWTGANTEAFF. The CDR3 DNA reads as TGTGCCAGCAGCTCCTGGACAGGGGCGAACACTGAAGCTTTCTTT. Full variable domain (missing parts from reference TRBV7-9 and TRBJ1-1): DTGVSQNPRHKITKRGQNVTFRCDPISEHNRLYWYRQTLGQGPEFLTYFQNEAQLEKSRLLSDRFSAERPKGSFSTLEIQRTEQGDSAMYLCASSSWTGANTEAFFGQGTRLTVV.

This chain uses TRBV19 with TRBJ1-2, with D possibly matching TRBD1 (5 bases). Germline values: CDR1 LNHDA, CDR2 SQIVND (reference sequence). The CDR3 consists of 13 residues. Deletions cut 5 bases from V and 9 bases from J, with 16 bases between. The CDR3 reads CASSQGARGSYTF. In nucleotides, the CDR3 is TGTGCCAGTAGTCAGGGAGCCCGGGGTAGCTACACCTTC.

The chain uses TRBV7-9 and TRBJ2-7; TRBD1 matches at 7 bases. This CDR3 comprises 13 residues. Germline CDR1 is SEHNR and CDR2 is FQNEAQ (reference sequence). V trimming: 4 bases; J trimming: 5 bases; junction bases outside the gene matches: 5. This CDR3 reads CASSSQGLHEQYF. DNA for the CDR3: TGTGCCAGCAGCTCACAGGGGTTACACGAGCAGTACTTC.

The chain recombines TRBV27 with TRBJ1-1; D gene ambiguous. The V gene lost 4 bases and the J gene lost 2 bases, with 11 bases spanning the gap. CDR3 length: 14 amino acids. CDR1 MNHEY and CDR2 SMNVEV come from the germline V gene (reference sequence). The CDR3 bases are TGTGCCAGCAGTTCCTTCCCCGGAAACACTGAAGCTTTCTTT. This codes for CASSSFPGNTEAFF.

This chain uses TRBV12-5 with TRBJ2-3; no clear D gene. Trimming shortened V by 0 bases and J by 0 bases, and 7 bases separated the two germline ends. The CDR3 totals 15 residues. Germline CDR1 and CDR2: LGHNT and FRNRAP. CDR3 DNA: TGTGCTAGTGGTTTGGTACTAACTAGCACAGATACGCAGTATTTT. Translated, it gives CASGLVLTSTDTQYF.

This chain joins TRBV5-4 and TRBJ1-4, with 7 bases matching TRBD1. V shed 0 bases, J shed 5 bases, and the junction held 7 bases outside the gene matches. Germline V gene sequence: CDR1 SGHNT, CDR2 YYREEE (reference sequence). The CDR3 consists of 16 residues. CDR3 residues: CASSLAGTARNEKLFF. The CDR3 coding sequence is TGTGCCAGCAGCTTGGCCGGGACAGCGCGAAATGAAAAACTGTTTTTT.

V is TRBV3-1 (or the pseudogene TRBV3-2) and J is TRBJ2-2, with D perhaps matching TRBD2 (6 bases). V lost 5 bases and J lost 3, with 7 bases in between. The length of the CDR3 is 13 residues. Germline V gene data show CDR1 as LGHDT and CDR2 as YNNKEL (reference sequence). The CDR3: CASSIADTGELFF. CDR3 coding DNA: TGTGCCAGCAGCATAGCGGACACCGGGGAGCTGTTTTTT.

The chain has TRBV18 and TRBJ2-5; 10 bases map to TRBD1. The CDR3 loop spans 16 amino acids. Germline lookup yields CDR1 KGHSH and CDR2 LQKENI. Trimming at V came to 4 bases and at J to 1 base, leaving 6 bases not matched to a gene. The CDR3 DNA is TGTGCCAGCTCACACTCGAGGACAGGGGGCCAAGAGACCCAGTACTTC. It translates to CASSHSRTGGQETQYF.

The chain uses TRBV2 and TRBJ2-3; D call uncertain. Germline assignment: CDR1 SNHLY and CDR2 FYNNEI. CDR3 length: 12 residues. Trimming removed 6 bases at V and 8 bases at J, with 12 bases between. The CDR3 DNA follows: TGTGCCAGCAGGACTCTTGTTGTTACGCAGTATTTT. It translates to CASRTLVVTQYF.

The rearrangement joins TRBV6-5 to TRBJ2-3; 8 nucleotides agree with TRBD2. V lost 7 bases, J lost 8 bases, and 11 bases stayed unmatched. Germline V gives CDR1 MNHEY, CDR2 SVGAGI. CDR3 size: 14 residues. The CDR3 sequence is CASTASGSKGTQYF. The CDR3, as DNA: TGTGCCAGCACCGCTAGCGGGTCTAAGGGTACGCAGTATTTT.

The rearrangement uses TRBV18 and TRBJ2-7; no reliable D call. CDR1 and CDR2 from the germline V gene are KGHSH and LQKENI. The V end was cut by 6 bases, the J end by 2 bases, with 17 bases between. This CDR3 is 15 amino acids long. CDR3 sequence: CASSLVAEPTYEQYF. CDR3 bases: TGTGCCAGCTCCCTCGTGGCGGAACCAACCTACGAGCAGTACTTC. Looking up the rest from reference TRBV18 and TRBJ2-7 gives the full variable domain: NAGVMQNPRHLVRRRGQEARLRCSPMKGHSHVYWYRQLPEEGLKFMVYLQKENIIDESGMPKERFSAEFPKEGPSILRIQQVVRGDSAAYFCASSLVAEPTYEQYFGPGTRLTVT.

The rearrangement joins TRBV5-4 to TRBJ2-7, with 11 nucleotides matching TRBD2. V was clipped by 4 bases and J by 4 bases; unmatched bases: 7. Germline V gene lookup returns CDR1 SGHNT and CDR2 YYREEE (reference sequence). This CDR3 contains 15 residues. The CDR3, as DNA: TGTGCCAGCAGCCCTGGGACTAGCGGCGGTTACGAGCAGTACTTC. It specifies CASSPGTSGGYEQYF.